Each of the 21 T cell receptor beta chains below was sequenced from the same sample in a study of beta chain features in type 1 diabetes. These TCRs' antigens remain unknown. General study findings and limits: Moderately but significantly shorter TCRB CDR3s were found in Type 1 diabetes patients in all four CD4+ subsets.

The isolated RNA, all of it, was reverse transcribed, so expressed TCRB transcripts were what got sequenced. Data came from immunoSEQ multiplex PCR; TCRdb stores just in-frame clones and leaves some out. Among approximately 270,000 clones listed, around 15% were seen once. What was sequenced was naive CD4+ T cells from blood. The source is a man aged 25 to 45 with type 1 diabetes.

This clone turned up a few times. At the DNA level, this CDR3 is encoded by other sequences in the same sample as well. The chain combines TRBV5-6 with TRBJ1-5; unclear D gene. The CDR3 consists of 13 residues. Per the germline V gene, CDR1 is SGHDT and CDR2 is YYEEEE. V lost 0 bases and J lost 3, with 4 bases in between. The CDR3 sequence is CASSLGANQPQHF. CDR3 in DNA: TGTGCCAGCAGCTTGGGGGCCAATCAGCCCCAGCATTTT.

This clone was recorded a few times. CDR3 sequence: CASSNRRSPTGELFF. DNA of the CDR3: TGTGCCAGCAGCAACAGGCGGTCCCCCACCGGGGAGCTGTTTTTT. This chain connects TRBV5-4 to TRBJ2-2; tentative D call: TRBD1 (5 bases). Germline values: CDR1 SGHNT, CDR2 YYREEE (reference sequence). This CDR3 comprises 15 residues. Trimming removed 4 bases from V and 4 bases from J, with 14 bases in between.

V and J are TRBV29-1 and TRBJ2-6; a possible D gene is TRBD1 (9 bases). Germline CDR1 is SQVTM and CDR2 is ANQGSEA. Deletions cut 7 bases from V and 0 bases from J, with 16 bases between. The CDR3 consists of 16 residues. Here the CDR3 reads CSARGGQGSGANVLTF. As DNA, the CDR3 is TGCAGCGCCCGGGGGGGACAGGGCTCTGGGGCCAACGTCCTGACTTTC.

V is TRBV7-9 and J is TRBJ2-1, with 7 nucleotides matching TRBD2. Germline CDR1 is SEHNR and CDR2 is FQNEAQ (reference sequence). The trim removed 7 bases at V and 3 bases at J, leaving 9 bases unmatched. The CDR3 covers 15 residues. CDR3 in DNA: TGTGCCAGCAACCCATGGGGAGGGGACTACAATGAGCAGTTCTTC. The encoded protein is CASNPWGGDYNEQFF.

This clone was counted only a few times. The genes are TRBV11-2 and TRBJ1-2; D is undetermined. This CDR3 region has 13 residues. V was pared by 6 bases and J by 6 bases, with 14 bases between. The germline gives CDR1 SGHAT, CDR2 FQNNGV. Written as DNA, the CDR3 is TGTGCCAGCAGTCGTAATACTAGGGATGGCTACACCTTC. The encoded protein is CASSRNTRDGYTF.

This clone showed up just a few times. The rearrangement links TRBV7-9 to TRBJ2-1; perhaps TRBD2 as D (5 bases). Germline lookup yields CDR1 SEHNR and CDR2 FQNEAQ (reference sequence). This CDR3 is 14 amino acids long. Trimming shortened V by 1 base and J by 9 bases, and 13 bases separated the two germline ends. This chain's CDR3 is CASSLGAEGSEQFF. CDR3 in DNA: TGTGCCAGCAGCTTAGGGGCCGAGGGTTCTGAGCAGTTCTTC.

This clone occurred a few times. This chain connects TRBV5-5 to TRBJ2-1; the D is unclear. The CDR3 has 14 residues. V was trimmed by 3 bases and J by 10 bases, leaving 17 bases between them. Germline-derived CDR1 and CDR2 are SGHKS and YYEKEE (reference sequence). The chain's CDR3 is CASSSSVSPREQFF. CDR3 nucleotide sequence: TGTGCCAGCAGCTCGTCTGTGTCTCCACGGGAGCAGTTCTTC.

This clone appeared a few times. This chain joins TRBV9 and TRBJ1-5, with TRBD1 as a possible D gene (5 bases). With 0 bases removed from V and 2 bases from J, the gap between germline ends came to 9 bases. The germline V gene encodes CDR1 SGDLS and CDR2 YYNGEE. CDR3 length equals 15 residues. CDR3 in DNA: TGTGCCAGCAGCGTAGCTATAGGGGGCAATCAGCCCCAGCATTTT. Translating gives CASSVAIGGNQPQHF.

This clone was observed a handful of times. The chain carries TRBV7-2 and TRBJ1-4; TRBD1 aligns across 8 bases. The ends lost 5 bases at V and 10 bases at J; junction bases unmatched: 9. The CDR3 consists of 14 residues. Germline values: CDR1 SGHTA, CDR2 FQGNSA. CDR3 nucleotides: TGTGCCAGCAGCCCAGTCCCAGGGGGCCGAAAACTGTTTTTT. Protein sequence: CASSPVPGGRKLFF.

The chain links TRBV5-1 to TRBJ2-2; D uncertain. Trimming stripped 1 base from V and 1 base from J, with 5 bases between. The germline gives CDR1 SGHRS, CDR2 YFSETQ. This CDR3 has 14 residues. CDR3 nucleotides: TGCGCCAGCAGCTTGCGCGGGAACACCGGGGAGCTGTTTTTT. This gives the protein CASSLRGNTGELFF. Together with reference TRBV5-1 and TRBJ2-2, the CDR3 gives the full variable domain: KAGVTQTPRYLIKTRGQQVTLSCSPISGHRSVSWYQQTPGQGLQFLFEYFSETQRNKGNFPGRFSGRQFSNSRSEMNVSTLELGDSALYLCASSLRGNTGELFFGEGSRLTVL.

This sequence joins TRBV28 and TRBJ2-7; TRBD1 might be the D (6 bases). This CDR3 region has 14 residues. V lost 2 bases to trimming and J lost 4 bases, with 12 bases between them. Per the germline V gene, CDR1 is MDHEN and CDR2 is SYDVKM. CDR3 sequence reads: CASSLPLQGYEQYF. DNA for the CDR3: TGTGCCAGCAGTTTACCATTACAGGGATACGAGCAGTACTTC.

This clone turned up a few times. The V call is TRBV9, the J call TRBJ1-1; D may be TRBD1 (6 bases). Trimming removed 3 bases from V and 0 bases from J, with 12 bases in between. The CDR3 totals 15 residues. Germline values: CDR1 SGDLS, CDR2 YYNGEE. The CDR3 reads CASSDRDNMNTEAFF. The CDR3 DNA reads TGTGCCAGCAGCGACAGGGACAACATGAACACTGAAGCTTTCTTT.

This chain connects TRBV13 to TRBJ1-3; 12 nucleotides align to TRBD1. CDR1 and CDR2 (germline): PRHDT, FYEKMQ (reference sequence). This CDR3 comprises 15 residues. V trimming: 6 bases; J trimming: 4 bases; junction bases outside the gene matches: 4. In nucleotides, the CDR3 is TGTGCCAGCAGTCGGGACAGGGGGCGAGGAAACACCATATATTTT. Translated, it gives CASSRDRGRGNTIYF.

The V and J genes are TRBV7-9 and TRBJ1-2, with D possibly TRBD1 on 6 matching bases. The CDR3 totals 14 residues. V lost 7 bases to trimming and J lost 4 bases, with 16 bases between them. Germline CDR1 is SEHNR and CDR2 is FQNEAQ (reference sequence). The CDR3 nucleotides are TGTGCCAGCAACCCAGGCGGGGGCGCCTATGGCTACACCTTC. Translating gives CASNPGGGAYGYTF. Combining the CDR3 with reference TRBV7-9 and TRBJ1-2 gives the whole variable domain DTGVSQNPRHKITKRGQNVTFRCDPISEHNRLYWYRQTLGQGPEFLTYFQNEAQLEKSRLLSDRFSAERPKGSFSTLEIQRTEQGDSAMYLCASNPGGGAYGYTFGSGTRLTVV.

This clone was recorded a few times. The rearrangement uses TRBV28 and TRBJ2-3; D gene uncertain. The germline V gene has CDR1 MDHEN and CDR2 SYDVKM. V lost 3 bases and J 2 bases, leaving 3 bases between the germline ends. The CDR3 is 12 amino acids. The CDR3 here is CASSFFTDTQYF. CDR3 DNA: TGTGCCAGCAGTTTCTTCACAGATACGCAGTATTTT.

A few counts support this clone. The chain links TRBV15 to TRBJ2-7; 7 nucleotides align to TRBD2. V was pared by 1 base and J by 5 bases, with 8 bases of the junction left unmatched. Germline V lookup: CDR1 LNHNV, CDR2 YYDKDF (reference sequence). The CDR3 totals 15 residues. CDR3 sequence: CATSRARTSQDEQYF. DNA for the CDR3: TGTGCCACCAGCAGAGCCCGGACTAGTCAGGACGAGCAGTACTTC.

The genes are TRBV7-2 and TRBJ1-2, with 9 bases identical to TRBD1. Germline CDR1 and CDR2: SGHTA and FQGNSA. The CDR3 has 15 residues. V was pared by 5 bases and J by 3 bases, with 7 bases of the junction left unmatched. CDR3 region: CASSQYRDRDYGYTF. In DNA, the CDR3 is TGTGCCAGCAGCCAATACCGGGACAGGGACTATGGCTACACCTTC.

This clone was picked up a small number of times. The chain uses TRBV7-9 and TRBJ2-5, with D possibly TRBD1 on 5 matching bases. From germline, CDR1 is SEHNR and CDR2 FQNEAQ (reference sequence). The CDR3 sequence is 17 residues long. Between the trimmed V and J ends, which lost 0 bases and 4 bases, there was a span of 18 bases. The CDR3 here is CASSLAQPAWQGETQYF. The CDR3 coding sequence is TGTGCCAGCAGCTTAGCGCAGCCAGCCTGGCAGGGAGAGACCCAGTACTTC.

The chain employs TRBV15 and TRBJ2-2, with 14 bases matching TRBD2. The CDR3 loop spans 16 amino acids. Germline V gene lookup returns CDR1 LNHNV and CDR2 YYDKDF (reference sequence). The junction had 6 bases not matched to a gene; V was cut back by 3 bases and J by 9 bases. The CDR3 DNA sequence: TGTGCCACCAGCAGGCCCGGGACTAGCGGGAGTCGGGAGCTGTTTTTT. Translated: CATSRPGTSGSRELFF.

This clone was observed a few times. The V and J genes are TRBV11-1 and TRBJ2-1; 7 nucleotides match TRBD2. V shed 2 bases and J 9 bases; nucleotides not matched to a gene: 10. The CDR3 sequence is 15 residues long. Germline V gene data show CDR1 as SGHAT and CDR2 as FQDESV (reference sequence). The CDR3 nucleotides read TGTGCCAGCAGCTTACGACTAGCCGTGAGTGGTGAGCAGTTCTTC. Translating gives CASSLRLAVSGEQFF.

The DNA of the CDR3 is TGTGCCAGCAGCGTAGGTAGCGGGAAATTCGGCTATGAGCAGTTCTTC. This gives the protein CASSVGSGKFGYEQFF. The chain combines TRBV9 with TRBJ2-1, with 8 nucleotides matching TRBD2. CDR1 and CDR2 from the germline V gene are SGDLS and YYNGEE. V shed 0 bases and J 8 bases; nucleotides not matched to a gene: 10. This CDR3 has 16 amino acids.